Listed here are 25 T cell receptor beta chains from one sample, sequenced in a study of T cells in Graves' hyperthyroidism and ophthalmopathy. Amplification of TCR beta CDR3 regions was performed using RNA transcripts as template. The TCR CDR3 was amplified in a first-round RT-PCR using the HTBI primer set. From the multiplex PCR reads, TCRdb called clonotypes with MiXCR, one entry per CDR3 protein. Of approximately 330,000 distinct CDR3 sequences listed, 20% to 25% were seen once; the top ten hold 50%. The material sequenced was blood. Source of these receptors: a woman in her fifties or sixties with Graves' hyperthyroidism.

This clonotype was recorded a few times. The chain carries TRBV12-3 or TRBV12-4 and TRBJ2-7, with D hard to call. This CDR3 contains 17 residues. Trimming removed 3 bases from V and 0 bases from J, with 18 bases in between. CDR3 residues: CASSFLLSPGHSYEQYF. The CDR3 nucleotides are TGTGCCAGCAGTTTTCTGTTATCTCCGGGTCACTCCTACGAGCAGTACTTC.

The chain joins TRBV9 to TRBJ2-7, with D uncertain. V shed 1 base and J shed 7 bases, with 9 bases lying between them. In germline, CDR1 is SGDLS, CDR2 YYNGEE. This CDR3 is built from 12 residues. Written as DNA, the CDR3 is TGTGCCAGCAGCGTATCGTCCGGGGAGCAGTACTTC. Translating gives CASSVSSGEQYF.

This clonotype has a count of ten or more. This rearrangement joins TRBV10-3 to TRBJ2-1; 13 nucleotides line up with TRBD2. The junction had 1 base not matched to a gene; V was cut back by 9 bases and J by 5 bases. The CDR3 is 13 amino acids. Germline V lookup: CDR1 ENHRY, CDR2 SYGVKD. The CDR3 nucleotides read TGTGCCATAGGGACTAGCGGGAACAATGAGCAGTTCTTC. Its protein is CAIGTSGNNEQFF.

This clonotype was seen repeatedly, ten times or more. The chain uses TRBV18 and TRBJ1-2; 7 positions match TRBD1. Germline values: CDR1 KGHSH, CDR2 LQKENI. The CDR3 is 15 amino acids. Trimming took 4 bases from V and 4 from J; bases not matched to a gene: 9. In DNA, the CDR3 is TGTGCCAGCTCACTAACGCAGGGGGAGGCCTATGGCTACACCTTC. Amino acids: CASSLTQGEAYGYTF.

The sample holds many counts of this clonotype. This sequence joins TRBV5-1 and TRBJ2-1, with D possibly matching TRBD2 (6 bases). Germline CDR1 reads SGHRS; CDR2 reads YFSETQ. CDR3 length: 15 residues. The V and J ends lost 4 bases and 3 bases respectively, with 14 bases between them. The CDR3 DNA follows: TGCGCCAGCAGCCATGTAGCGGAAATCTACAATGAGCAGTTCTTC. Translating it yields CASSHVAEIYNEQFF.

This clonotype was counted between two and nine times. It may be a read error: a sequence one base away is much more abundant. The rearrangement uses TRBV11-2 and TRBJ2-5; tentative D call: TRBD1 (5 bases). The CDR3 consists of 14 residues. Germline V gene sequence: CDR1 SGHAT, CDR2 FQNNGV. The CDR3 region has the DNA TGTGCCAGCACCCAGGGCCCTAATCAAGAGACCCAGTGCTTC. Protein: CASTQGPNQETQCF.

The table lists this clonotype with many counts. The chain employs TRBV28 and TRBJ2-7; perhaps TRBD2 as D (6 bases). V lost 4 bases, J lost 12 bases, and 13 bases lay in between. Germline assignment: CDR1 MDHEN and CDR2 SYDVKM. This CDR3 spans 11 amino acids. CDR3 protein: CASSSGGRPYF. The CDR3 DNA is TGTGCCAGCAGTTCCGGGGGAAGGCCGTACTTC. The complete variable domain, with remaining parts taken from reference TRBV28 and TRBJ2-7, reads DVKVTQSSRYLVKRTGEKVFLECVQDMDHENMFWYRQDPGLGLRLIYFSYDVKMKEKGDIPEGYSVSREKKERFSLILESASTNQTSMYLCASSSGGRPYFGPGTRLTVT.

This clonotype was counted at least ten times. The rearrangement joins TRBV2 to TRBJ2-2; 8 bases match TRBD1. Per germline, CDR1 SNHLY and CDR2 FYNNEI. V dropped 6 bases and J dropped 2; count of bases not matched to a gene: 5. CDR3 length equals 15 residues. The CDR3 here is CASSDRGVNTGELFF. In DNA form, the CDR3 reads TGTGCCAGCAGCGACAGGGGCGTTAACACCGGGGAGCTGTTTTTT.

In the case of this clonotype: The germline gene is not matched at one end of the junction; a read error may be the cause. The chain joins TRBV5-1 to TRBJ2-3; TRBD2 matches 9 bases. CDR3 length: 15 residues. Germline-derived CDR1 and CDR2 are SGHRS and YFSETQ. Here the CDR3 reads CASSIAGVSTDTQYF. The CDR3 DNA follows: TGTGCCAGCAGTATAGCGGGAGTGAGCACAGATACGCAGTATTTT.

Concerning this clonotype: With a much larger clone just one base away, this may be a read error. The chain employs TRBV7-9 and TRBJ2-5, with D possibly TRBD2 on 6 matching bases. Per germline, CDR1 SEHNR and CDR2 FQNEAQ (reference sequence). There are 15 residues in the CDR3. The CDR3 is CASSPEGFLVETRYF. In nucleotides, the CDR3 is TGTGCCAGCAGTCCGGAGGGGTTCTTGGTGGAGACCCGGTACTTC.

This rearrangement joins TRBV14 to TRBJ2-1, with TRBD2 matching 8 bases. Losses at the gene ends were 3 bases for V and 2 bases for J; bases not matched to a gene: 6. The CDR3 spans 16 residues. The germline gives CDR1 SGHDN, CDR2 FVKESK. The CDR3 region is CASSQAERETYNEQFF. The CDR3 region has the DNA TGTGCCAGCAGCCAGGCCGAGCGGGAGACCTACAATGAGCAGTTCTTC.

CDR3 protein: CASSLRGGRAEEQYF. The CDR3 region has the DNA TGTGCCAGCAGCTTAAGAGGCGGGAGGGCTGAGGAGCAGTACTTC. The chain carries TRBV7-2 and TRBJ2-7; TRBD2 matches 9 bases. V shed 2 bases, J shed 7 bases, and the junction held 9 bases outside the gene matches. Germline V gives CDR1 SGHTA, CDR2 FQGNSA. This CDR3 is built from 15 residues.

This clonotype occurred many times. The J gene is TRBJ2-7, the V gene TRBV20-1, with 7 bases identical to TRBD1. Germline CDR1 is DFQATT and CDR2 is SNEGSKA (reference sequence). Trimming cost V 0 bases and J 0 bases; bases outside gene matches: 8. The CDR3 consists of 16 residues. The CDR3 is CSARDRDRASSYEQYF. CDR3 coding DNA: TGCAGTGCTAGAGATCGAGACAGGGCCAGCTCCTACGAGCAGTACTTC.

This clonotype was seen repeatedly, ten times or more. The V gene is TRBV5-1, the J gene TRBJ1-1, with 9 bases fitting TRBD1. The CDR3 covers 16 residues. The trim removed 4 bases at V and 4 bases at J, leaving 11 bases unmatched. The germline V gene has CDR1 SGHRS and CDR2 YFSETQ. The CDR3 DNA follows: TGCGCCAGCAGCACCGGGACAGGGTGGGTAGGCACTGAAGCTTTCTTT. Its translation: CASSTGTGWVGTEAFF.

This clonotype was recorded at least ten times. Written as DNA, the CDR3 is TGTGCCGGGCGGTCCTTTATGGCCGGGACTAGCGGCGATGAGCAGTTCTTC. Protein sequence: CAGRSFMAGTSGDEQFF. This chain uses TRBV30 with TRBJ2-1, with 11 bases matching TRBD2. This CDR3 contains 17 residues. CDR1 and CDR2 (germline): GTSNPN, SVGIG (reference sequence). The V gene end was trimmed by 8 bases and the J gene end by 8 bases; junction bases not matched to a gene: 20. The full variable domain, rest sourced from reference TRBV30 and TRBJ2-1, is SQTIHQWPATLVQPVGSPLSLECTVEGTSNPNLYWYRQAAGRGLQLLFYSVGIGQISSEVPQNLSASRPQDRQFILSSKKLLLSDSGFYLCAGRSFMAGTSGDEQFFGPGTRLTVL.

This clonotype was seen only a few times. V and J are TRBV28 and TRBJ1-6; no definite D call. Trimming took 5 bases from V and 7 from J, leaving 9 bases between them. The germline gives CDR1 MDHEN, CDR2 SYDVKM. The CDR3 is 13 amino acids. In DNA form, the CDR3 reads TGTGCCAGCAGTATTATTGGGAATTCACCCCTCCACTTT. Translating it yields CASSIIGNSPLHF. Supplemented by reference TRBV28 and TRBJ1-6, the full variable domain reads DVKVTQSSRYLVKRTGEKVFLECVQDMDHENMFWYRQDPGLGLRLIYFSYDVKMKEKGDIPEGYSVSREKKERFSLILESASTNQTSMYLCASSIIGNSPLHFGNGTRLTVT.

The CDR3 here is CASNPGGDNYEQYF. In nucleotides, the CDR3 is TGCGCCAGCAACCCGGGGGGCGACAACTACGAGCAGTACTTC. The rearrangement uses TRBV5-1 and TRBJ2-7; D possibly corresponds to TRBD2 (7 bases). V dropped 6 bases and J dropped 3 bases, with 16 bases sitting between them. Looked up from germline, CDR1 is SGHRS and CDR2 is YFSETQ. The CDR3 runs 14 residues.

Concerning this clonotype itself: Just one base apart from a much larger clone, this may be a read error. This rearrangement joins TRBV20-1 to TRBJ1-1; 10 bases align to TRBD1. This CDR3 region has 19 residues. CDR1 is DFQATT, CDR2 SNEGSKA, per germline (reference sequence). This chain's CDR3 is CSARETRTGGRAGNTKAFF. As DNA, the CDR3 is TGCAGTGCTAGAGAGACCCGGACAGGGGGAAGAGCCGGGAACACTAAAGCTTTCTTT.

This clonotype was detected many times. The chain recombines TRBV30 with TRBJ1-2; a weak D match, TRBD1 (5 bases). CDR3 length: 14 residues. V lost 3 bases to trimming and J lost 2 bases, with 13 bases between them. CDR1 is GTSNPN, CDR2 SVGIG, per germline (reference sequence). The CDR3 sequence is CAWRGLGENYGYTF. The CDR3 nucleotides read TGTGCCTGGAGGGGATTGGGGGAGAACTATGGCTACACCTTC.

The chain couples TRBV5-1 to TRBJ2-6; the match to TRBD1 covers 7 bases. V lost 6 bases, J lost 0 bases, and 9 bases stayed unmatched. Germline CDR1 reads SGHRS; CDR2 reads YFSETQ. The CDR3 has 17 amino acids. The CDR3, as DNA: TGCGCCAGCAAATCTGTGACAGGGTTCTCTGGGGCCAACGTCCTGACTTTC. Its protein product is CASKSVTGFSGANVLTF.

This clonotype was found once. The chain joins TRBV9 to TRBJ2-3, with D uncertain. V lost 0 bases and J 5 bases, leaving 13 bases between the germline ends. Germline V lookup: CDR1 SGDLS, CDR2 YYNGEE. This CDR3 spans 15 amino acids. CDR3 sequence: CASSVAGWEGDTQYF. For the CDR3, the DNA is TGTGCCAGCAGCGTAGCAGGTTGGGAAGGAGATACGCAGTATTTT.

This rearrangement joins TRBV2 to TRBJ1-1; TRBD1 matches at 9 bases. The CDR3 has 17 residues. Germline V gives CDR1 SNHLY, CDR2 FYNNEI. The J segment lost 1 base and the V segment lost 6 bases, leaving 12 bases of the junction unmatched. Written as DNA, the CDR3 is TGTGCCAGCAGCCAAGCCACAGGGGGCCTGGAGAACACTGAAGCTTTCTTT. Translated, it gives CASSQATGGLENTEAFF.

The chain links TRBV12-3 or TRBV12-4 to TRBJ2-7; 7 bases align to TRBD1. The V and J ends lost 5 bases and 2 bases, in that order; junction bases with no gene match: 9. CDR3 length equals 15 residues. The CDR3 DNA reads TGTGCCAGCAGTCCAATAGACAGGGCCCCCTACGAGCAGTACTTC. It encodes CASSPIDRAPYEQYF.

This clonotype has just a few counts. The chain uses TRBV10-3 and TRBJ1-3; D is unclear. Germline-derived CDR1 and CDR2 are ENHRY and SYGVKD. The V end lost 3 bases, the J end lost 0 bases, and 9 bases lay between the germline ends. The length of the CDR3 is 15 residues. The DNA for the CDR3 is TGTGCCATCAGTGACAGTGGGAGCTCTGGAAACACCATATATTTT. It is translated as CAISDSGSSGNTIYF.

This sequence joins TRBV20-1 and TRBJ2-7, with D unclear. This CDR3 has 17 amino acids. V gave up 0 bases and J gave up 3 bases, with 21 bases separating them. The germline V gene has CDR1 DFQATT and CDR2 SNEGSKA (reference sequence). For the CDR3, the DNA is TGCAGTGCTAGAGATTGGTCGCGGCAGCCGCTCGACTACGAGCAGTACTTC. Translation: CSARDWSRQPLDYEQYF.